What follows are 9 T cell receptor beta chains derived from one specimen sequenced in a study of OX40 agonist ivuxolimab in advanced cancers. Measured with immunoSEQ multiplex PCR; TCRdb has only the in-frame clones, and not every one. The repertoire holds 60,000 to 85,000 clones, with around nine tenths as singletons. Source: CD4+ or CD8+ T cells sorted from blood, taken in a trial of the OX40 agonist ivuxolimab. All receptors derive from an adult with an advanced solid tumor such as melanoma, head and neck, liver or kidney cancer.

The CDR3 coding sequence is TGTGCCAGCAGCTTGGGCCAACCGGGACAGATCTCCTACGAGCAGTACTTC. This gives the protein CASSLGQPGQISYEQYF. This rearrangement joins TRBV11-2 to TRBJ2-7, with 7 nucleotides matching TRBD1. The CDR3 spans 17 residues. Germline V gene lookup returns CDR1 SGHAT and CDR2 FQNNGV. With 3 bases clipped from V and 0 bases from J, the junction kept 11 bases outside the gene matches.

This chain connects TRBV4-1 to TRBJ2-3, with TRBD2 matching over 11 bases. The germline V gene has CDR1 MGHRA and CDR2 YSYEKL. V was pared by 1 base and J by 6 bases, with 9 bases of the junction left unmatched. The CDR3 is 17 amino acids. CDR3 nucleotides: TGCGCCAGCAGCCAAGTCCCCTTAGCGGGGGGGCGCGATACGCAGTATTTT. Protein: CASSQVPLAGGRDTQYF.

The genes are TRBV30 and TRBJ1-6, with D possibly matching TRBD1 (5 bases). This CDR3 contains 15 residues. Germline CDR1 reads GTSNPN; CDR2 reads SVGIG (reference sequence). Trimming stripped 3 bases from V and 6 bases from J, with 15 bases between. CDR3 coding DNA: TGTGCCTGGAGGATCCGCCAGGGATTTAATTCACCCCTCCACTTT. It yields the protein CAWRIRQGFNSPLHF. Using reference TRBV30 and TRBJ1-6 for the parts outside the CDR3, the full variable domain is SQTIHQWPATLVQPVGSPLSLECTVEGTSNPNLYWYRQAAGRGLQLLFYSVGIGQISSEVPQNLSASRPQDRQFILSSKKLLLSDSGFYLCAWRIRQGFNSPLHFGNGTRLTVT.

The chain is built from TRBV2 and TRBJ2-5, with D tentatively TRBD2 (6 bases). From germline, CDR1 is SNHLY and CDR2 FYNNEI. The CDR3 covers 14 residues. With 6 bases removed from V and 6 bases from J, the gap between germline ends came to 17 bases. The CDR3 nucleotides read TGTGCCAGCAGGCCTTCTGGCGGGGTGAAGACCCAGTACTTC. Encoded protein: CASRPSGGVKTQYF.

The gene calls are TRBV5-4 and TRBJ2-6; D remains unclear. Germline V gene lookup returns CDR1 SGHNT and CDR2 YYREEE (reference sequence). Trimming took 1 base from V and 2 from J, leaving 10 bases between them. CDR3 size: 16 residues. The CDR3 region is CASSLSAAAGANVLTF. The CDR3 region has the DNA TGTGCCAGCAGCTTGTCGGCCGCGGCTGGGGCCAACGTCCTGACTTTC.

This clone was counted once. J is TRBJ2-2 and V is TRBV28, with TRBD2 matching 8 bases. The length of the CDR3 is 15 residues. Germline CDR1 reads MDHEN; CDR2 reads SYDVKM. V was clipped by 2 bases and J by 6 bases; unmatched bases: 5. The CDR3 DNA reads TGTGCCAGCAGTTTAATCGGGCGGGGGGCCGGGGAGCTGTTTTTT. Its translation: CASSLIGRGAGELFF. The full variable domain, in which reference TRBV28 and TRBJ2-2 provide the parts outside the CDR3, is DVKVTQSSRYLVKRTGEKVFLECVQDMDHENMFWYRQDPGLGLRLIYFSYDVKMKEKGDIPEGYSVSREKKERFSLILESASTNQTSMYLCASSLIGRGAGELFFGEGSRLTVL.

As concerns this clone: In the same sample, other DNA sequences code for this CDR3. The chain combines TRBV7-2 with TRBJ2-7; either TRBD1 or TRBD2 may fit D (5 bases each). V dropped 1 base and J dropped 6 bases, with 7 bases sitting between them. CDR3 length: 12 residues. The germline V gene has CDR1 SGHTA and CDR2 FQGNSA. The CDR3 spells CASSLGGREQYF. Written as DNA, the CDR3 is TGTGCCAGCAGCTTAGGGGGACGCGAGCAGTACTTC.

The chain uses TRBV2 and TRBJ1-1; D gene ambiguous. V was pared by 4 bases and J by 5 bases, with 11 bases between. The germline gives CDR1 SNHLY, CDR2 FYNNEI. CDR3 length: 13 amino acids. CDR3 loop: CASSGRTRTEAFF. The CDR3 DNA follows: TGTGCCAGCAGTGGACGAACTCGGACTGAAGCTTTCTTT.

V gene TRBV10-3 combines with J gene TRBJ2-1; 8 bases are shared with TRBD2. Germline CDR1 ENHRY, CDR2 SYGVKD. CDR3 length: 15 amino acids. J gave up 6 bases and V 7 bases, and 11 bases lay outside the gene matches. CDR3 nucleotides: TGTGCCATCACCTCAAGCGGGAGAAGGAGCAATGAGCAGTTCTTC. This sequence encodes CAITSSGRRSNEQFF.